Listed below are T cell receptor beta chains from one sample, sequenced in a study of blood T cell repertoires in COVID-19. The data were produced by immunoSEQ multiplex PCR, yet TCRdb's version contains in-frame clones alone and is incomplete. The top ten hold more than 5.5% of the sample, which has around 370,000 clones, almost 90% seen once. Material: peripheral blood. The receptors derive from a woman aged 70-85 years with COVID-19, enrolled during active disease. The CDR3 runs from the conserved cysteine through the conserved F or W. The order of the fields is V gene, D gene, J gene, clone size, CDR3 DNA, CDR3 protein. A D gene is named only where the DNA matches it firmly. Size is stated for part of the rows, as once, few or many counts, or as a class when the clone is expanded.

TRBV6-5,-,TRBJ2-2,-,TGTGCCAGCAGTTACTCAGGCGGGGAGGCCGGGGAGCTGTTTTTT,CASSYSGGEAGELFF
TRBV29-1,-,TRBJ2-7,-,TGCAGCGTCGGCAGGACAGACTCCTACGAGCAGTACTTC,CSVGRTDSYEQYF
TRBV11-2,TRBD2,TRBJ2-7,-,TGTGCCAGCAGCTTAGGGACTAGTAACTGGGGTTACGAGCAGTACTTC,CASSLGTSNWGYEQYF
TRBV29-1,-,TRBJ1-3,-,TGCAGCCTCCGGGAAGGAAACACCATATATTTT,CSLREGNTIYF
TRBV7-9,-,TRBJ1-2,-,TGTGCCAGCAGCCCTAGCGGGGGCGACTATGGCTACACCTTC,CASSPSGGDYGYTF
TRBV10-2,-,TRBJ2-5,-,TGCGCCAGTCTTGACTGGCAAGAGACCCAGTACTTC,CASLDWQETQYF
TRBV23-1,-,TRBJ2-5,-,TGCGCCAGCAGTAATCGATGGGACTGCAAAAGGGAGACCCAGTACTTC,CASSNRWDCKRETQYF
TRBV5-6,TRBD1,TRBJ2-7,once,TGTGCCAGCAGCCCCCCCAACAGGGGATACGAGCAGTACTTC,CASSPPNRGYEQYF
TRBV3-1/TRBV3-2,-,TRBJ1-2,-,TGTGCCAGCAGCCCTCCTTTTTATGTGAGCGGTAGTTACACCTTC,CASSPPFYVSGSYTF
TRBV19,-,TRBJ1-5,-,TGTGCCAGTAGTATATATGGCGGTAGCAATCAGCCCCAGCATTTT,CASSIYGGSNQPQHF
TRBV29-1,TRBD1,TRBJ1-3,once,TGCAGCGCAGGACAGGGCTTAGACTCTGGAAACACCATATATTTT,CSAGQGLDSGNTIYF
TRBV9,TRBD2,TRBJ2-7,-,TGTGCCAGCAGCCCGCGGGACTATAGCTCCTACGAGCAGTACTTC,CASSPRDYSSYEQYF
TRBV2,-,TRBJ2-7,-,TGTGCCAGCAGTGCAGGGTTCAACGAGCAGTACTTC,CASSAGFNEQYF
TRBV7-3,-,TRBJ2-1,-,TGTGCCAGCAGCCCCCCAGGGGCCAATGAGCAGTTCTTC,CASSPPGANEQFF
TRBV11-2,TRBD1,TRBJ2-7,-,TGTGCCAGCAGCAGAACGACAGGGGGTCCAGGCGAGCAGTACTTC,CASSRTTGGPGEQYF
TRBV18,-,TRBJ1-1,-,TGTGCCAGCTCACCACGAACAGGGAAGAACACTGAAGCTTTCTTT,CASSPRTGKNTEAFF
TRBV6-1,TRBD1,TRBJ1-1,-,TGTGCCAGCAGTGAATGGACAGGGGGCTACACTGAAGCTTTCTTT,CASSEWTGGYTEAFF
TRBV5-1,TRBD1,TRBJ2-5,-,TGCGCCAGCAGCCGGGACAGGGATGCTCTTGAGACCCAGTACTTC,CASSRDRDALETQYF
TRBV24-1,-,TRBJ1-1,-,TGTGCCACCCCGACTTCCCGACAGCTGAACACTGAAGCTTTCTTT,CATPTSRQLNTEAFF
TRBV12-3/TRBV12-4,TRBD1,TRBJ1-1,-,TGTGCCAGCAGGGGGACAGTACCTGAAGCTTTCTTT,CASRGTVPEAFF
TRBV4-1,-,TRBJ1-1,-,TGCGCCAGCAGCCAGCCGGGGTGGACTGAAGCTTTCTTT,CASSQPGWTEAFF
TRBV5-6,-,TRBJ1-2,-,TGTGCCAGCAGCTTGGAGACAAGAGGCTACACCTTC,CASSLETRGYTF
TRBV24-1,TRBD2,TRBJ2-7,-,TGTGCCACCAGTGGACCCGGGGGGTCCTACGAGCAGTACTTC,CATSGPGGSYEQYF
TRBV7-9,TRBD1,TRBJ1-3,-,TGTGCCAGCAGCTTAGCCCCCCAGACAGGGGGCGCGAGGGGAAACACCATATATTTT,CASSLAPQTGGARGNTIYF
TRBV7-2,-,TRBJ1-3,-,TGTGCCAGCAGCCAGCGGTCTGGAAACACCATATATTTT,CASSQRSGNTIYF
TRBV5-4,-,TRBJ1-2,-,TGTGCCAGCAGCCTCACAGGGCCGGAAGGCTACACCTTC,CASSLTGPEGYTF
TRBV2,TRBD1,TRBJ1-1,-,TGTGCCAGCAGGAAGGGACAGGGGGTAAGGGAAGCTTTCTTT,CASRKGQGVREAFF
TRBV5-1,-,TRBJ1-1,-,TGCGCCAGCAGCTTAATGGGCGCCGGAGGCGAAGCTTTCTTT,CASSLMGAGGEAFF
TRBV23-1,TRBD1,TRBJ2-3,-,TGCGCCAGCAGTCAAACTTCCGGGACAGGGTTAGCAGATACGCAGTATTTT,CASSQTSGTGLADTQYF
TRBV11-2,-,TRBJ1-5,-,TGTGCCAGCAGCCCTAGTCGGAGCAATCAGCCCCAGCATTTT,CASSPSRSNQPQHF